These 13 T cell receptor beta chains share one sample of origin, sequenced in a study of T cells in Graves' hyperthyroidism and ophthalmopathy. Amplification targeted TCR beta CDR3 regions from RNA transcripts. In the first-round RT-PCR of the TCR CDR3, the HTBI primer set was used. Via MiXCR, TCRdb re-called the multiplex PCR reads, giving one row per CDR3 protein. The data show some 400,000 distinct CDR3 sequences, approximately 12% seen once. The sequenced material came from blood. These receptors were obtained from a man younger than 45 with Graves' hyperthyroidism that later progressed to Graves' ophthalmopathy.

A few counts support this clonotype. The CDR3 here is CASSRTSAGGTDTQYF. CDR3 sequence (DNA): TGTGCCAGCAGCCGAACCTCTGCAGGGGGGACAGATACGCAGTATTTT. The gene calls are TRBV28 and TRBJ2-3; tentatively, D is TRBD1 (7 bases). The CDR3 consists of 16 residues. Germline assignment: CDR1 MDHEN and CDR2 SYDVKM. V was pared by 6 bases and J by 3 bases, with 19 bases between. The entire variable domain, with the rest obtained from reference TRBV28 and TRBJ2-3, is as follows: DVKVTQSSRYLVKRTGEKVFLECVQDMDHENMFWYRQDPGLGLRLIYFSYDVKMKEKGDIPEGYSVSREKKERFSLILESASTNQTSMYLCASSRTSAGGTDTQYFGPGTRLTVL.

V and J are TRBV5-1 and TRBJ2-1; the D gene is possibly TRBD1 (5 bases). This CDR3 has 15 amino acids. Germline V gene lookup returns CDR1 SGHRS and CDR2 YFSETQ. V dropped 0 bases and J dropped 6 bases, with 13 bases sitting between them. CDR3 nucleotide sequence: TGCGCCAGCAGCTTGGATCAGGGTTTTATCAATGAGCAGTTCTTC. This sequence encodes CASSLDQGFINEQFF.

The V call is TRBV7-9, the J call TRBJ2-1; 9 nucleotides match TRBD1. CDR1 and CDR2 from the germline V gene are SEHNR and FQNEAQ (reference sequence). The trim removed 5 bases at V and 7 bases at J, leaving 9 bases unmatched. The CDR3 spans 15 residues. CDR3 nucleotides: TGTGCCAGCAGCCAGCGGGGACAGGGACTAAATGAGCAGTTCTTC. This encodes CASSQRGQGLNEQFF. The full variable domain, rest sourced from reference TRBV7-9 and TRBJ2-1, is DTGVSQNPRHKITKRGQNVTFRCDPISEHNRLYWYRQTLGQGPEFLTYFQNEAQLEKSRLLSDRFSAERPKGSFSTLEIQRTEQGDSAMYLCASSQRGQGLNEQFFGPGTRLTVL.

This clonotype was detected ten times or more. J is TRBJ2-5 and V is TRBV12-3 or TRBV12-4; 13 bases match TRBD2. The CDR3 is 15 residues long. Trimming removed 7 bases from V and 4 bases from J; junction bases left unmatched: 6. As DNA, the CDR3 is TGTGCCAGCATAACTAGCGGGGGGGCGGGAGAGACCCAGTACTTC. Its translation is CASITSGGAGETQYF.

Many counts were recorded for this clonotype. The J gene is TRBJ2-2, the V gene TRBV12-3 or TRBV12-4; 7 nucleotides agree with TRBD1. This CDR3 spans 15 amino acids. Trimming removed 7 bases from V and 3 bases from J; junction bases left unmatched: 8. This CDR3 is CASNTAGGDTGELFF. The CDR3 coding sequence is TGTGCCAGCAACACGGCAGGGGGAGACACCGGGGAGCTGTTTTTT.

This clonotype appeared many times. The chain uses TRBV30 and TRBJ1-6; D is unresolved. Trimming left V 2 bases short and J 10 bases short, with 15 bases between. Germline V gene data show CDR1 as GTSNPN and CDR2 as SVGIG (reference sequence). This CDR3 contains 14 residues. CDR3 region: CAWSPRSGNSPLHF. In DNA, the CDR3 is TGTGCCTGGAGTCCCCGATCGGGGAACTCACCCCTCCACTTT.

V usage is TRBV19 and J usage is TRBJ1-3; D possibly corresponds to TRBD1 (5 bases). Deletions cut 6 bases from V and 1 base from J, with 13 bases between. Looked up from germline, CDR1 is LNHDA and CDR2 is SQIVND (reference sequence). The CDR3 is 15 residues long. In DNA, the CDR3 is TGTGCCAGTAGCACCTCGGGGGGATCTGGAAACACCATATATTTT. Translated: CASSTSGGSGNTIYF.

With regard to this clonotype: A much bigger clone sits one base away, suggesting this may be a read error. The V call is TRBV18, the J call TRBJ1-2; D is possibly TRBD1 (5 bases). CDR1 and CDR2 (germline): KGHSH, LQKENI. The CDR3 contains 15 residues. Trimming removed 6 bases at V and 2 bases at J, with 16 bases between. The CDR3 bases are TGTGCCAGCTCGTACAGACAGACGGGGAACTATGGCTACACCTTC. Translating gives CASSYRQTGNYGYTF.

This clonotype came up many times. V and J are TRBV5-1 and TRBJ1-2, with D hard to call. This CDR3 contains 13 residues. V gave up 2 bases and J gave up 7 bases, with 12 bases separating them. Germline V gene data show CDR1 as SGHRS and CDR2 as YFSETQ. The CDR3 region is CASSFKEGSGYTF. The DNA for the CDR3 is TGCGCCAGCAGCTTTAAAGAGGGAAGTGGCTACACCTTC.

This clonotype occurred a few times. J is TRBJ2-7 and V is TRBV5-4, with D maybe TRBD2 (7 bases). CDR3 length equals 14 residues. The V end was cut by 1 base, the J end by 2 bases, with 10 bases between. Per the germline V gene, CDR1 is SGHNT and CDR2 is YYREEE (reference sequence). The CDR3 region has the DNA TGTGCCAGCAGCTTGCGGGGGGCACCCTACGAGCAGTACTTC. Translating gives CASSLRGAPYEQYF.

This clonotype was recorded at least ten times. The chain combines TRBV5-1 with TRBJ2-7; TRBD1 agrees at 9 bases. The CDR3 extends over 13 amino acids. The V segment lost 5 bases and the J segment 3 bases; nucleotides outside the gene matches: 3. The germline gives CDR1 SGHRS, CDR2 YFSETQ. CDR3 bases: TGCGCCAGCAGGACAGGGGGAAGCTACGAGCAGTACTTC. Residues: CASRTGGSYEQYF.

DNA of the CDR3: TGCGCCAGCAGCTTTGGACAGTCGTCAGAGACCCAGTACTTC. Encoded protein: CASSFGQSSETQYF. V is TRBV5-1 and J is TRBJ2-5, with D possibly being TRBD1 (6 bases). Germline assignment: CDR1 SGHRS and CDR2 YFSETQ. Trimming shortened V by 2 bases and J by 4 bases, and 12 bases separated the two germline ends. The CDR3 covers 14 residues. Looking up the rest from reference TRBV5-1 and TRBJ2-5 gives the full variable domain: KAGVTQTPRYLIKTRGQQVTLSCSPISGHRSVSWYQQTPGQGLQFLFEYFSETQRNKGNFPGRFSGRQFSNSRSEMNVSTLELGDSALYLCASSFGQSSETQYFGPGTRLLVL.

The V call is TRBV9, the J call TRBJ2-1; 7 nucleotides align to TRBD2. Germline assignment: CDR1 SGDLS and CDR2 YYNGEE. The CDR3 runs 16 residues. The V segment lost 0 bases and the J segment 3 bases; nucleotides outside the gene matches: 6. The CDR3 protein is CASSVEPGLFYNEQFF. Written as DNA, the CDR3 is TGTGCCAGCAGCGTAGAACCGGGACTATTCTACAATGAGCAGTTCTTC. Drawing the rest from reference TRBV9 and TRBJ2-1, the complete variable domain is DSGVTQTPKHLITATGQRVTLRCSPRSGDLSVYWYQQSLDQGLQFLIQYYNGEERAKGNILERFSAQQFPDLHSELNLSSLELGDSALYFCASSVEPGLFYNEQFFGPGTRLTVL.